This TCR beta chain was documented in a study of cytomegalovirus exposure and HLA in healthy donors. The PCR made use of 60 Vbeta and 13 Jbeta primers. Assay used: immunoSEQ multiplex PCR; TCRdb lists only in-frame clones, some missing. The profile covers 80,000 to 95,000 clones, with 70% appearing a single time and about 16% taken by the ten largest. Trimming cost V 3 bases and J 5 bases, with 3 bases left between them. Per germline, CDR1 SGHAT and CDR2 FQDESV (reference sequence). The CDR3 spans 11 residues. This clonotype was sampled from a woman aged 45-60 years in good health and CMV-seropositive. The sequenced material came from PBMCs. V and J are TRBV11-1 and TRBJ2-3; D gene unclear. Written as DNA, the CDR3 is TGTGCCAGCAGCTTCGGAGATACGCAGTATTTT. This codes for CASSFGDTQYF.